This TCR beta chain was profiled in a study of early T cells in non-severe SARS-CoV-2 infection (dated by TCRdb to the early 2020s). Describing the broader study: Because TCR sequencing relied on bulk RNA taken from unsorted whole blood, pairing of alpha and beta chains was not possible.

The library was generated by 5' RACE. Instrument on record: NextSeq 500. Unique molecular identifiers were attached to individual cDNA molecules in the TCR library protocol so that sequencing error and PCR bias could be corrected. TCR alpha and beta chains were both sequenced, and the abundances of alpha and beta sequences in each sample were closely correlated with each other. The original methods were these. Decombinator V4 was used to annotate TCR sequences for V gene, J gene and CDR3. Expanded TCRs were defined as changing significantly between any two time points under a Poisson model with p below 0.0001. TCR abundances were normalised to the total number of TCRs sequenced per sample and expressed as counts per million. TRAV1-2 paired with TRAJ12, TRAJ20 or TRAJ33 defined MAIT TCRs, while TRAV10 paired with TRAJ18 defined iNKT TCRs. VDJdb, accessed 1 November 2021, was searched for CMV, EBV and SARS-CoV-2 annotated TCRs, excluding TCRs annotated for multiple antigens. TCRdb ran its own pipeline on the public reads, namely fastp trimming at Q25 and MiXCR clone calling, and kept in-frame beta chains. Identical CDR3 protein sequences are pooled into one entry, listed with their most common genes and DNA. TCRdb's processing, not the authors', yielded these V and J calls. Counted in this sample were about 50,000 distinct CDR3 sequences; approximately 9% of them appeared once. The ten most abundant clones make up approximately 5.4% of the sample.

This clonotype was counted between two and nine times. Its antigen is currently not known. It has no much larger one-base neighbor in the sample; base qualities were not kept. CDR1 and CDR2, looked up from the germline V gene (reference sequence), are MNHNY and SVGAGI. The junction shows trimming of 0 bases on V and 2 bases on J, plus 14 bases between the germline ends. Including the terminal cysteine and phenylalanine, the CDR3 comprises 16 residues. Of all the DNA, just the CDR3 is kept, 48 bases in frame from base 1. This was a case-control study nested in a cohort of healthcare workers in London, UK, who had nasopharyngeal swab PCR tests and blood samples taken every week. Between 23 and 31 March 2020, the week of the UK lockdown, healthcare workers were enrolled and then followed up weekly for as long as 16 weeks. The investigation overall reported the following: VDJdb matching was skewed toward anti-spike CD8 responses and likely underestimated virus-specific expansions by missing private and CD4 specificities.

Sequenced material: whole blood, taken at baseline. The rearranged chain carries TRBV6-6 and TRBJ2-7; tentative D gene TRBD2, with 5 bases matching. The sequence was collected from an adult who was a healthcare worker with PCR-confirmed SARS-CoV-2 infection or an uninfected control (not recorded which). The bases are TGTGCCAGCAGTTACTCTCTGAGGGTAGAACCCTACGAGCAGTACTTC. Translated, this gives CASSYSLRVEPYEQYF.